This T cell receptor (beta chain) was documented in a study of cytomegalovirus exposure and HLA in healthy donors. Trimming pared 5 bases from V and 7 bases from J, leaving 14 bases between. Germline CDR1 MNHEY, CDR2 SVGAGI. The CDR3 loop spans 13 amino acids. Use of 60 Vbeta and 13 Jbeta primers characterized the PCR. Repertoires were generated with immunoSEQ multiplex PCR, while TCRdb's copy carries only in-frame clones and drops some. Of under 300,000 clones in the sample, roughly 88% are singletons; the top ten hold around 4%. The sample taken for sequencing was PBMCs. This TCR was sampled from a man aged 40-55 years in good health and CMV-seropositive. The chain joins TRBV6-5 to TRBJ1-1; D may be TRBD1 (5 bases). The CDR3 reads CASSEETDNEAFF. CDR3 bases: TGTGCCAGCAGTGAGGAGACAGACAATGAAGCTTTCTTT.